This record looks at one T cell receptor beta chain sequence and its context. Its matching antigen is unknown. TCRdb redid the calling of the RT-PCR reads with MiXCR, one entry per CDR3 protein. The sample records roughly 160,000 distinct CDR3 sequences, roughly 10% being singletons. Germline-derived CDR1 and CDR2 are MNHEY and SMNVEV (reference sequence). This CDR3 spans 14 amino acids. V dropped 2 bases and J dropped 7 bases, with 14 bases sitting between them. The sample comes from a study of response to subunit inactivated influenza vaccine. Findings and caveats of the study: Every seasonal influenza vaccination brings in few new T cells, the authors suggested.

The sequencing used non-naive T cells sorted from PBMCs, collected roughly 47 days after vaccination. The chain joins TRBV27 to TRBJ1-1; perhaps TRBD1 as D (6 bases). The source is a man aged 50 or older who received an inactivated influenza vaccine. This chain's CDR3 is CASSLIAGVDEAFF. CDR3 DNA sequence: TGTGCCAGCAGTTTAATCGCAGGGGTGGATGAAGCTTTCTTT.